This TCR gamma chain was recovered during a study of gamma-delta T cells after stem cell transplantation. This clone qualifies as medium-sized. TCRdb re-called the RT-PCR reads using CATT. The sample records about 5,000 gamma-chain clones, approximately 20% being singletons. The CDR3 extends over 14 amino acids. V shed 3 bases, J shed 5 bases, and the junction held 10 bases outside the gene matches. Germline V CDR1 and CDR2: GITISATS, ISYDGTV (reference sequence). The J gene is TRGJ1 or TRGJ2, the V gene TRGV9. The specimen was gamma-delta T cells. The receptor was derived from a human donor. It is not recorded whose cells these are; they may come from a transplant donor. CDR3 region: CALWEPICHYKKLF. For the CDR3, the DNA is TGTGCCTTGTGGGAGCCGATATGCCATTATAAGAAACTCTTT.